Following are 19 T cell receptor beta chains from one sample sequenced in a study of blood T cell repertoires in COVID-19. Here immunoSEQ multiplex PCR was the method, and the copy in TCRdb shows in-frame clones only, minus some. The sample has tens of thousands of clones; roughly nine tenths are singletons. Source material: peripheral blood. The receptors were sampled from a middle-aged man with COVID-19, enrolled during active disease.

The rearrangement joins TRBV7-6 to TRBJ2-5; 11 bases agree with TRBD2. The CDR3 has 15 amino acids. V was clipped by 3 bases and J by 5 bases; unmatched bases: 5. Germline V gene sequence: CDR1 SGHVS, CDR2 FNYEAQ. The CDR3 region is CASSLTSGTAETQYF. CDR3 coding DNA: TGTGCCAGCAGCTTGACTAGCGGGACAGCGGAGACCCAGTACTTC.

The rearrangement joins TRBV6-5 to TRBJ1-4; 10 nucleotides agree with TRBD1. Germline V gene sequence: CDR1 MNHEY, CDR2 SVGAGI. CDR3 length: 15 residues. The trim removed 7 bases at V and 6 bases at J, leaving 8 bases unmatched. Here the CDR3 DNA reads TGTGCCAGCACCCCCCTCGGGACAGGGGATGAAAAACTGTTTTTT. The encoded protein is CASTPLGTGDEKLFF.

V usage is TRBV4-1 and J usage is TRBJ1-5; the match to TRBD1 covers 10 bases. CDR1 and CDR2 (germline): MGHRA, YSYEKL. V lost 5 bases, J lost 6 bases, and 22 bases stayed unmatched. The length of the CDR3 is 20 residues. In nucleotides, the CDR3 is TGCGCCAGCAGCAACTTTCCACGGCCCCGGGACAGGGGAAAGGGTCAGCCCCAGCATTTT. The encoded protein is CASSNFPRPRDRGKGQPQHF.

The genes are TRBV19 and TRBJ2-1, with D hard to call. CDR3 size: 14 residues. CDR1 is LNHDA and CDR2 is SQIVND in the germline V gene (reference sequence). Trimming pared 2 bases from V and 6 bases from J, leaving 11 bases between. The CDR3 nucleotides are TGTGCCAGTAGTATAACTGGGCAGGTCAATGAGCAGTTCTTC. Translated, it gives CASSITGQVNEQFF.

This chain uses TRBV5-1 with TRBJ1-1, with a tentative D call TRBD1 (5 bases). The V gene lost 2 bases and the J gene lost 2 bases, with 13 bases spanning the gap. The CDR3 loop spans 15 amino acids. CDR1 is SGHRS and CDR2 is YFSETQ in the germline V gene. The CDR3 DNA reads as TGCGCCAGCAGCTTACCGACAGATATAAACACTGAAGCTTTCTTT. Translating it yields CASSLPTDINTEAFF.

This chain uses TRBV18 with TRBJ2-1, with 11 bases identical to TRBD2. V shed 2 bases, J shed 0 bases, and the junction held 6 bases outside the gene matches. Germline loops: CDR1 KGHSH, CDR2 LQKENI. The CDR3 is made up of 18 amino acids. In DNA, the CDR3 is TGTGCCAGCTCACCATTACTAGCGGGAGTAGGCTCCTACAATGAGCAGTTCTTC. It codes for CASSPLLAGVGSYNEQFF.

The CDR3 protein is CASSSRQGENSPLHF. The CDR3 DNA sequence: TGCGCCAGCAGCTCAAGACAGGGCGAGAATTCACCCCTCCACTTT. This chain joins TRBV5-1 and TRBJ1-6; 7 nucleotides align to TRBD1. Germline lookup yields CDR1 SGHRS and CDR2 YFSETQ. CDR3 length equals 15 residues. J gave up 7 bases and V 3 bases, and 7 bases lay outside the gene matches.

This clone was picked up one time. The genes are TRBV6-1 and TRBJ1-6; D is uncertain. CDR3 size: 15 residues. The germline gives CDR1 MNHNS, CDR2 SASEGT. Trimming left V 2 bases short and J 3 bases short, with 8 bases between. The CDR3 bases are TGTGCCAGCAGTGAACGGGAAATCTATAATTCACCCCTCCACTTT. It encodes CASSEREIYNSPLHF.

J is TRBJ1-1 and V is TRBV4-3; D possibly corresponds to TRBD1 (5 bases). Germline loops: CDR1 LGHNA, CDR2 YSLEER. There are 13 residues in the CDR3. Trimming pared 0 bases from V and 8 bases from J, leaving 10 bases between. CDR3 in amino acids: CASSQDGGGEAFF. The CDR3 DNA is TGCGCCAGCAGCCAAGATGGGGGAGGGGAAGCTTTCTTT.

The chain recombines TRBV29-1 with TRBJ1-4, with D possibly being TRBD1 (6 bases). The CDR3 has 14 amino acids. The germline V and J ends were trimmed by 0 bases and 11 bases, with 16 bases remaining between them. Germline V gene lookup returns CDR1 SQVTM and CDR2 ANQGSEA. CDR3 sequence (DNA): TGCAGCGTTGAAGATCAGGGGCCGCCGGGGAAACTGTTTTTT. Its protein product is CSVEDQGPPGKLFF.

V usage is TRBV18 and J usage is TRBJ2-7; D might be TRBD2 (6 bases). This CDR3 has 17 amino acids. Germline assignment: CDR1 KGHSH and CDR2 LQKENI. The V and J ends lost 2 bases and 3 bases respectively, with 20 bases between them. The CDR3 coding sequence is TGTGCCAGCTCACCATCCCCTGGGGGGTTGCTCAGCTACGAGCAGTACTTC. This encodes CASSPSPGGLLSYEQYF.

The V call is TRBV2, the J call TRBJ1-2, with 10 bases that match TRBD1. The junction had 5 bases not matched to a gene; V was cut back by 6 bases and J by 4 bases. The CDR3 consists of 14 residues. CDR1 is SNHLY and CDR2 is FYNNEI in the germline V gene. The DNA of the CDR3 is TGTGCCAGCAGAGATGGGACAGGGGCCTATGGCTACACCTTC. Translated, it gives CASRDGTGAYGYTF.

The rearrangement links TRBV18 to TRBJ1-2; D is ambiguous. Trimming shortened V by 8 bases and J by 1 base, and 11 bases separated the two germline ends. Germline CDR1 is KGHSH and CDR2 is LQKENI. The length of the CDR3 is 13 residues. This chain's CDR3 is CASLAGYNYGYTF. In DNA, the CDR3 is TGTGCCAGCCTTGCGGGCTATAACTATGGCTACACCTTC. The full variable domain, with the rest looked up from reference TRBV18 and TRBJ1-2, is NAGVMQNPRHLVRRRGQEARLRCSPMKGHSHVYWYRQLPEEGLKFMVYLQKENIIDESGMPKERFSAEFPKEGPSILRIQQVVRGDSAAYFCASLAGYNYGYTFGSGTRLTVV.

This chain uses TRBV18 with TRBJ2-7; a weak D match, TRBD1 (6 bases). Trimming removed 1 base at V and 4 bases at J, with 20 bases between. The CDR3 consists of 17 residues. Germline V gene lookup returns CDR1 KGHSH and CDR2 LQKENI. CDR3 loop: CASSPRCPADSYYEQYF. The CDR3 DNA is TGTGCCAGCTCACCACGGTGCCCCGCGGACAGCTATTACGAGCAGTACTTC. Using reference TRBV18 and TRBJ2-7 for the parts outside the CDR3, the full variable domain is NAGVMQNPRHLVRRRGQEARLRCSPMKGHSHVYWYRQLPEEGLKFMVYLQKENIIDESGMPKERFSAEFPKEGPSILRIQQVVRGDSAAYFCASSPRCPADSYYEQYFGPGTRLTVT.

The chain combines TRBV27 with TRBJ1-5, with 8 bases aligning to TRBD1. This CDR3 comprises 14 residues. Germline CDR1 is MNHEY and CDR2 is SMNVEV (reference sequence). The V gene end was trimmed by 2 bases and the J gene end by 5 bases; junction bases not matched to a gene: 2. CDR3 amino acids: CASSLQGAYQPQHF. CDR3 in DNA: TGTGCCAGCAGTTTACAGGGGGCCTATCAGCCCCAGCATTTT.

The rearrangement links TRBV2 to TRBJ1-5; no firm D call. V lost 3 bases to trimming and J lost 7 bases, with 16 bases between them. From germline, CDR1 is SNHLY and CDR2 FYNNEI. The length of the CDR3 is 15 residues. The CDR3 region is CASSEGRRAGQPQHF. CDR3 bases: TGTGCCAGCAGTGAGGGTAGGAGGGCTGGACAGCCCCAGCATTTT. The complete variable domain, with remaining parts taken from reference TRBV2 and TRBJ1-5, reads EPEVTQTPSHQVTQMGQEVILRCVPISNHLYFYWYRQILGQKVEFLVSFYNNEISEKSEIFDDQFSVERPDGSNFTLKIRSTKLEDSAMYFCASSEGRRAGQPQHFGDGTRLSIL.

The genes are TRBV10-3 and TRBJ2-3, with 10 bases aligning to TRBD2. The CDR3 is 18 amino acids. Germline V gene lookup returns CDR1 ENHRY and CDR2 SYGVKD. Trimming removed 0 bases from V and 6 bases from J; junction bases left unmatched: 12. Written as DNA, the CDR3 is TGTGCCATCAGTGAGTCGACAGGTAAGCGGGAGGGCCGGGATACGCAGTATTTT. Protein product: CAISESTGKREGRDTQYF.

The J gene is TRBJ1-2, the V gene TRBV19; 7 bases agree with TRBD1. CDR1 and CDR2 (germline): LNHDA, SQIVND (reference sequence). Trimming removed 4 bases from V and 8 bases from J; junction bases left unmatched: 13. The length of the CDR3 is 15 residues. The CDR3 sequence is CASSTDRDGAGGYTF. In DNA form, the CDR3 reads TGTGCCAGTAGTACAGACAGGGATGGCGCTGGGGGCTACACCTTC.

The chain is built from TRBV25-1 and TRBJ2-1, with 8 bases that match TRBD1. Unmatched junction bases numbered 12, after V lost 5 bases and J lost 9 bases. Germline CDR1 and CDR2: MGHDK and SYGVNS. The CDR3 consists of 15 residues. This chain's CDR3 is CASSPQTGVTPEQFF. Written as DNA, the CDR3 is TGTGCCAGCAGTCCCCAGACAGGGGTGACTCCTGAGCAGTTCTTC.